Sequencing of this T cell receptor (beta chain) was carried out in a study of T-cell memory formation after mild COVID-19. The length of the CDR3 is 13 residues. Trimming pared 5 bases from V and 2 bases from J, leaving 9 bases between. Germline V lookup: CDR1 SEHNR, CDR2 FQNEAQ (reference sequence). Study-wide points: Pre-infection memory showed some responding clones, and this suggested that cross-reactive memory joined.

A remark on this clonotype: Its antigen remains unidentified.

In TCRdb, the 5' RACE reads were re-called with MiXCR into one record per CDR3 protein. This table has about 290,000 distinct CDR3 sequences, about a sixth appearing once. Sequencing used PBMCs or a T cell subset sorted from them (not recorded which). The chain has TRBV7-9 and TRBJ1-2, with D perhaps TRBD1 (5 bases). The clonotype originates from a man aged 18 to 35 who had mild COVID-19 (a few samples of this study predate the infection). Cell type and time point are not known. CDR3 loop: CASSLGENYGYTF. The CDR3 DNA is TGTGCCAGCAGCCTGGGGGAAAACTATGGCTACACCTTC.